Below are 16 T cell receptor beta chains sequenced from a single sample in a study of T cells in narcolepsy (dated by TCRdb to about 2018). Receptors were amplified or captured by the immunoSEQ multiplex PCR assay. TCRdb mirrors the immuneACCESS table, restricted to in-frame sequences. Some clones are absent from its copies; in checked studies, under half trace to an unresolved V gene, and the reason for the others is unknown. The sample includes 30,000 to 45,000 clones, with around 90% observed a single time. Around 0.83% of the sample comes from the top ten. The sequenced sample consisted of CD45RA- memory CD4+ T cells from PBMCs. The sample's cell subset or site, from its label and the paper: memory T cells sorted ex vivo from peripheral blood. The receptors derive from a human donor with narcolepsy.

The chain recombines TRBV6-4 with TRBJ1-4; maybe TRBD1 (6 bases). V was clipped by 8 bases and J by 1 base, with 20 bases between them. The CDR3 loop spans 17 amino acids. Germline-derived CDR1 and CDR2 are MRHNA and SNTAGT. CDR3 sequence: CASYWVRGGQTNEKLFF. CDR3 in DNA: TGTGCCAGCTACTGGGTCCGCGGGGGGCAAACTAATGAAAAACTGTTTTTT.

The chain uses TRBV11-2 and TRBJ2-3; D unresolved. Germline V lookup: CDR1 SGHAT, CDR2 FQNNGV. The CDR3 has 14 residues. Trimming cost V 6 bases and J 1 base, with 11 bases left between them. The CDR3 loop is CASSSHPGTDTQYF. The CDR3 DNA follows: TGTGCCAGCAGTTCACACCCAGGCACAGATACGCAGTATTTT.

This sequence joins TRBV7-9 and TRBJ2-3; weak D call: TRBD1 (6 bases). V dropped 1 base and J dropped 4 bases, with 15 bases sitting between them. Germline V gene lookup returns CDR1 SEHNR and CDR2 FQNEAQ (reference sequence). The CDR3 consists of 16 residues. CDR3 protein: CASSLGRGPEADTQYF. The CDR3 coding sequence is TGTGCCAGCAGCTTAGGCAGGGGCCCGGAGGCAGATACGCAGTATTTT.

The gene calls are TRBV7-2 and TRBJ2-1, with 11 bases aligning to TRBD2. J was trimmed by 0 bases and V by 8 bases; bases with no gene match: 3. Germline CDR1 and CDR2: SGHTA and FQGNSA. This CDR3 has 15 amino acids. The CDR3 here is CASLAGGSSYNEQFF. The CDR3 DNA follows: TGTGCCAGCCTAGCGGGAGGTAGCTCCTACAATGAGCAGTTCTTC.

This clone occurred a few times. The J gene is TRBJ1-5, the V gene TRBV6-1; the D is unclear. This CDR3 is 14 amino acids long. The germline V and J ends were trimmed by 3 bases and 7 bases, with 13 bases remaining between them. Per the germline V gene, CDR1 is MNHNS and CDR2 is SASEGT. DNA of the CDR3: TGTGCCAGCAGTGAGAACGGGGTCCCCCAGCCCCAGCATTTT. Amino acids: CASSENGVPQPQHF.

This clone appeared once. An end of the junction differs from the germline gene, which may be a read error. The rearrangement links TRBV5-1 to TRBJ2-2, with D perhaps TRBD1 or TRBD2 (6 bases each). The CDR3 loop spans 16 amino acids. Germline CDR1 and CDR2: SGHRS and YFSETQ. The CDR3: CASSFDGGRDTGELLF. The CDR3 DNA is TGCGCCAGCAGCTTTGATGGGGGGCGCGACACCGGGGAGCTGCTTTTT.

The rearrangement links TRBV19 to TRBJ2-7; 9 bases are shared with TRBD1. CDR1 is LNHDA and CDR2 is SQIVND in the germline V gene (reference sequence). CDR3 length equals 15 residues. Germline trimming cut 6 bases from V and 4 bases from J; bases unmatched to any gene: 10. CDR3 sequence reads: CASRRTDRGVYEQYF. DNA of the CDR3: TGTGCCAGTAGGAGAACGGACAGGGGTGTTTACGAGCAGTACTTC.

CDR3 nucleotide sequence: TGTGCCAGCACTCTTGGGGGACAGCTAGTCTACGAGCAGTACTTC. Translating gives CASTLGGQLVYEQYF. This chain connects TRBV28 to TRBJ2-7; 7 nucleotides agree with TRBD1. This CDR3 has 15 amino acids. V was clipped by 7 bases and J by 3 bases; unmatched bases: 12. Germline values: CDR1 MDHEN, CDR2 SYDVKM.

The chain links TRBV4-3 to TRBJ1-1; perhaps TRBD1 as D (6 bases). From germline, CDR1 is LGHNA and CDR2 YSLEER. Trimming took 4 bases from V and 10 from J, leaving 19 bases between them. The CDR3 spans 14 residues. CDR3 residues: CASSLRHGEGGAFF. The CDR3 DNA follows: TGCGCCAGCAGCCTCCGACACGGGGAAGGGGGAGCTTTCTTT.

The chain couples TRBV5-1 to TRBJ2-5; D gene uncertain. This CDR3 has 12 amino acids. V was cut by 4 bases and J by 10 bases, with 14 bases left in between. Germline-derived CDR1 and CDR2 are SGHRS and YFSETQ. The CDR3 nucleotides read TGCGCCAGCAGCCCGACCGGCAGTGGCCAGTACTTC. As protein: CASSPTGSGQYF.

This clone was recorded once. The V and J genes are TRBV7-2 and TRBJ2-1; 8 bases are shared with TRBD2. The germline V gene has CDR1 SGHTA and CDR2 FQGNSA. The CDR3 runs to 15 residues. With 7 bases clipped from V and 7 bases from J, the junction kept 12 bases outside the gene matches. In nucleotides, the CDR3 is TGTGCCAGCACGCAGGCTGGACTAGCTGGGAATGAGCAGTTCTTC. The encoded protein is CASTQAGLAGNEQFF.

A single count supports this clone. This chain joins TRBV28 and TRBJ2-7; possible D gene TRBD1, 6 bases. Germline assignment: CDR1 MDHEN and CDR2 SYDVKM. V gave up 5 bases and J gave up 11 bases, with 19 bases separating them. The CDR3 length is 13 residues. The DNA for the CDR3 is TGTGCCAGCAGTGCTGCGTCAGGGGCTATGGAGTACTTC. It is translated as CASSAASGAMEYF.

Of note for this clone: One junction end does not reproduce the germline sequence, and a read error may be involved. This rearrangement joins TRBV7-2 to TRBJ2-7; D not resolved. This CDR3 region has 12 residues. Germline V lookup: CDR1 SGHTA, CDR2 FQGNSA. CDR3 DNA: TGTGCCAGCAGCTTAGATGGCCGCGAGCAGCACTTC. It is translated as CASSLDGREQHF.

V usage is TRBV10-3 and J usage is TRBJ2-7, with D possibly called TRBD1 or TRBD2 (5 bases each). CDR3 size: 16 residues. Trimming took 5 bases from V and 3 from J, leaving 20 bases between them. The germline V gene has CDR1 ENHRY and CDR2 SYGVKD. The CDR3: CAISPYNPGRFYEQYF. DNA of the CDR3: TGTGCCATCAGTCCTTATAATCCGGGACGCTTCTACGAGCAGTACTTC.

J is TRBJ2-1 and V is TRBV27, with D maybe TRBD2 (6 bases). CDR1 and CDR2 from the germline V gene are MNHEY and SMNVEV (reference sequence). The CDR3 is 15 residues long. The V end lost 4 bases, the J end lost 6 bases, and 16 bases lay between the germline ends. CDR3 bases: TGTGCCAGCAGTTCCCTCCAGTTGGGGGGCAATGAGCAGTTCTTC. Translating gives CASSSLQLGGNEQFF.

The gene calls are TRBV30 and TRBJ2-7; D is uncertain. Per the germline V gene, CDR1 is GTSNPN and CDR2 is SVGIG (reference sequence). The CDR3 is 12 residues long. V lost 3 bases and J lost 2, with 8 bases in between. CDR3 amino acids: CAWRGSTYEQYF. CDR3 DNA: TGTGCCTGGAGGGGGTCTACCTACGAGCAGTACTTC.